The rows below give T cell receptor beta chains drawn from one sample of a study of CD8+ T cells in alopecia areata. Generated by immunoSEQ multiplex PCR, the TCRdb table keeps only in-frame clones and is missing some. The profile shows 150,000 to 200,000 clones, approximately 65% of them singletons. The sample consisted of CD8+ T cells sorted from blood, taken at week 0. The receptor set was obtained from a human donor with alopecia areata. Each CDR3 is given with its conserved first and last residue. A D gene is named only where the DNA matches it firmly. Part of the rows lack a size; the others show once, few, many or a class for expanded clones.

clone size: .
J gene: TRBJ1-1
V gene: TRBV30
D gene: .
CDR3 protein: CAWTLLRTEAFF
CDR3 DNA: TGTGCCTGGACCTTACTCAGGACAGAAGCTTTCTTT

clone size: .
J gene: TRBJ2-3
V gene: TRBV10-3
D gene: .
CDR3 protein: CAISEIVLRGPGEDTQYF
CDR3 DNA: TGTGCCATCAGTGAGATCGTCCTCCGGGGCCCCGGTGAAGATACGCAGTATTTT

clone size: .
J gene: TRBJ2-2
V gene: TRBV10-3
D gene: .
CDR3 protein: CAITTENTGELFF
CDR3 DNA: TGTGCCATCACAACAGAGAACACCGGGGAGCTGTTTTTT

clone size: .
J gene: TRBJ2-7
V gene: TRBV11-2
D gene: .
CDR3 protein: CASSPTWLVNEQYF
CDR3 DNA: TGTGCCAGCAGCCCAACGTGGCTGGTGAACGAGCAGTACTTC

clone size: .
J gene: TRBJ2-1
V gene: TRBV19
D gene: .
CDR3 protein: CASSIAGTPYNEQFF
CDR3 DNA: TGTGCCAGTAGTATAGCCGGGACACCCTACAATGAGCAGTTCTTC

clone size: few
J gene: TRBJ1-2
V gene: TRBV4-1
D gene: .
CDR3 protein: CASSQAEQSETGYTF
CDR3 DNA: TGCGCCAGCAGCCAAGCGGAACAGAGCGAAACTGGCTACACCTTC

clone size: .
J gene: TRBJ1-5
V gene: TRBV11-2
D gene: .
CDR3 protein: CASSLLRRQARNQPQHF
CDR3 DNA: TGTGCCAGCAGCTTACTACGTCGACAGGCCCGAAATCAGCCCCAGCATTTT

clone size: .
J gene: TRBJ1-2
V gene: TRBV30
D gene: .
CDR3 protein: CAWSGTVNYGYTF
CDR3 DNA: TGTGCCTGGAGTGGGACAGTCAACTATGGCTACACCTTC

clone size: .
J gene: TRBJ2-7
V gene: TRBV4-2
D gene: .
CDR3 protein: CASSQEGPPAMDEQYF
CDR3 DNA: TGTGCCAGCAGCCAAGAGGGACCCCCGGCAATGGACGAGCAGTACTTC

clone size: .
J gene: TRBJ2-1
V gene: TRBV11-3
D gene: .
CDR3 protein: CASSQDGSSYNEQFF
CDR3 DNA: TGTGCCAGCAGCCAGGACGGGAGCTCCTACAATGAGCAGTTCTTC

clone size: once
J gene: TRBJ1-2
V gene: TRBV6-1
D gene: .
CDR3 protein: CASSGSVAAGDYGYTF
CDR3 DNA: TGTGCCAGCAGTGGCTCAGTCGCGGCAGGGGACTATGGCTACACCTTC